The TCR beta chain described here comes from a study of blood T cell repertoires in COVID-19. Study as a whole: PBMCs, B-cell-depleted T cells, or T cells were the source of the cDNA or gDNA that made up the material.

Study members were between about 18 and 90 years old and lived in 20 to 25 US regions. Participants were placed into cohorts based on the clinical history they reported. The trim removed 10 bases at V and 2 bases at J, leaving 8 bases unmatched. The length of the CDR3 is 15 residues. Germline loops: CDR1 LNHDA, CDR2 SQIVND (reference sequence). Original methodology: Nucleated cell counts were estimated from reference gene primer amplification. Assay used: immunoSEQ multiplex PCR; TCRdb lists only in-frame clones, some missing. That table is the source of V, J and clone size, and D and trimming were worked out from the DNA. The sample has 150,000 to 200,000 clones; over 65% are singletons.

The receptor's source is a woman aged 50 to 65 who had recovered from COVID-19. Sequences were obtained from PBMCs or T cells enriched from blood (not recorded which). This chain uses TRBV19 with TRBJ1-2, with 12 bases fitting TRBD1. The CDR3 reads CATMQGQGANYGYTF. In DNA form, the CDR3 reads TGTGCCACGATGCAGGGACAGGGGGCGAACTATGGCTACACCTTC.